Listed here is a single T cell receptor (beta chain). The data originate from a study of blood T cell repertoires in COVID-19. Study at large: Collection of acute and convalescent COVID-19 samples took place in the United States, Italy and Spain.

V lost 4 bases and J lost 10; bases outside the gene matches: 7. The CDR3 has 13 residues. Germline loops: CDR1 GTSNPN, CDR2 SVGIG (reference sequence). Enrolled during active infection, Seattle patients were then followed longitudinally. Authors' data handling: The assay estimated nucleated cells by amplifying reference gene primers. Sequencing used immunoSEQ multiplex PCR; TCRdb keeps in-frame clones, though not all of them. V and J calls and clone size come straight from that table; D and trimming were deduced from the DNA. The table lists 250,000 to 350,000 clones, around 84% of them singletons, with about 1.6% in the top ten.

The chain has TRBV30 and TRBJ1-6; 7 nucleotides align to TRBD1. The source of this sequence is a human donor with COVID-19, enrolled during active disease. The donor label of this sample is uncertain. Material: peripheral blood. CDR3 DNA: TGTGCCTGGAACGACAGGGAGGAATCACCCCTCCACTTT. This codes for CAWNDREESPLHF.